The source of this T cell receptor (beta chain) is a study of T cells expressing NK-cell markers. The germline gives CDR1 LGHNA, CDR2 YSLEER. The length of the CDR3 is 16 residues. TCRdb processed the 5' RACE reads again and assigns one entry to each CDR3 protein, with no DNA. This sample contains roughly 300,000 distinct CDR3 sequences. The sequence was collected from a woman between 18 and 69 years old in good health. Sequencing was done on a sample of blood T cells: a sorted CD56 or NKG2C T cell subset, CD4+ or CD8+ T cells, or bulk PBMC T cells (not recorded which). This sequence joins TRBV4-3 and TRBJ2-3; the D gene TCRdb calls, TRBD1, cannot be checked with no DNA. The CDR3 spells CASSQGSPGGPDTQYF.